What follows are 13 T cell receptor beta chains derived from one specimen sequenced in a study of T cells after yellow fever vaccination. TCRdb re-called the 5' RACE reads through MiXCR, storing one row per CDR3 protein. The table lists some 300,000 distinct CDR3 sequences, roughly 3.5% of them singletons, with 20% to 30% in the top ten. The sample in question was PBMCs, obtained on the day of the yellow fever booster vaccination. The receptors derive from a man between 18 and 35 years old who received the YFV17D yellow fever vaccine.

This clonotype occurred many times. The chain combines TRBV5-4 with TRBJ2-4; 8 positions agree with TRBD1. Germline V gives CDR1 SGHNT, CDR2 YYREEE (reference sequence). This CDR3 contains 15 residues. V gave up 4 bases and J gave up 1 base; unmatched junction bases: 4. CDR3 nucleotide sequence: TGTGCCAGCAGCGACAGGGGTAGGGCCAAAAACATTCAGTACTTC. It translates to CASSDRGRAKNIQYF.

This clonotype has at least ten counts. The gene calls are TRBV7-8 and TRBJ2-1; D is undetermined. The germline CDR1 and CDR2 sequences are SGHVS and FQNEAQ. The CDR3 is 15 amino acids. V was trimmed by 5 bases and J by 4 bases, leaving 15 bases between them. The CDR3 sequence: CASSPWAGMYNEQFF. CDR3 in DNA: TGTGCCAGCAGCCCCTGGGCCGGCATGTACAATGAGCAGTTCTTC. The variable domain in full, completed from reference TRBV7-8 and TRBJ2-1, reads GAGVSQSPRYKVAKRGQDVALRCDPISGHVSLFWYQQALGQGPEFLTYFQNEAQLDKSGLPSDRFFAERPEGSVSTLKIQRTQQEDSAVYLCASSPWAGMYNEQFFGPGTRLTVL.

This clonotype was observed a handful of times. The chain links TRBV30 to TRBJ2-1; the D gene is possibly TRBD2 (5 bases). Trimming took off 5 bases at V and 1 base at J, with 6 bases between the two ends. The V gene's germline CDR1 is GTSNPN and CDR2 SVGIG (reference sequence). The CDR3 sequence is 12 residues long. The CDR3 DNA follows: TGTGCCTGGGGACTGTCCTACAATGAGCAGTTCTTC. It codes for CAWGLSYNEQFF.

This clonotype was counted many times. V gene TRBV10-3 combines with J gene TRBJ2-5; D is perhaps TRBD1 (6 bases). The germline CDR1 and CDR2 sequences are ENHRY and SYGVKD. V lost 11 bases, J lost 3 bases, and 16 bases lay in between. The CDR3 has 13 amino acids. The CDR3 DNA reads as TGTGCCGTCACCGCCGGGACAAAAGAGACCCAGTACTTC. Amino acids: CAVTAGTKETQYF.

Many counts were recorded for this clonotype. This chain links TRBV2 with TRBJ2-7; D remains ambiguous. Trimming stripped 11 bases from V and 1 base from J, with 9 bases between. CDR1 is SNHLY, CDR2 FYNNEI, per germline. The CDR3 has 11 residues. The CDR3 here is CAGQSSYEQYF. CDR3 sequence (DNA): TGTGCCGGCCAGAGTTCCTACGAGCAGTACTTC.

This clonotype was detected ten times or more. The rearrangement uses TRBV29-1 and TRBJ2-5, with D uncertain. Between the trimmed V and J ends, which lost 6 bases and 2 bases, there was a span of 16 bases. Germline-derived CDR1 and CDR2 are SQVTM and ANQGSEA. This CDR3 is built from 14 residues. The CDR3 here is CSVSRNGRQETQYF. Here the CDR3 DNA reads TGCAGCGTATCAAGGAACGGCAGACAAGAGACCCAGTACTTC. The full variable domain, with the rest looked up from reference TRBV29-1 and TRBJ2-5, is SAVISQKPSRDICQRGTSLTIQCQVDSQVTMMFWYRQQPGQSLTLIATANQGSEATYESGFVIDKFPISRPNLTFSTLTVSNMSPEDSSIYLCSVSRNGRQETQYFGPGTRLLVL.

In its sample, this clonotype was seen a few times. The rearrangement uses TRBV27 and TRBJ2-3; a possible D gene is TRBD2 (6 bases). The CDR3 spans 16 residues. V was clipped by 6 bases and J by 0 bases, with 16 bases between them. From germline, CDR1 is MNHEY and CDR2 SMNVEV (reference sequence). The CDR3 loop is CASRAHSGASTDTQYF. The CDR3, as DNA: TGTGCCAGCAGGGCCCATTCGGGAGCTAGCACAGATACGCAGTATTTT.

There are many counts of this clonotype. The J gene is TRBJ1-2, the V gene TRBV4-3; D is unclear. The CDR3 is 14 amino acids. The V gene's germline CDR1 is LGHNA and CDR2 YSLEER. Trimming shortened V by 0 bases and J by 7 bases, and 12 bases separated the two germline ends. The CDR3 DNA sequence: TGCGCCAGCAGCCAAGAGCCCGGCTGGGGTGGCTACACCTTC. This sequence encodes CASSQEPGWGGYTF.

This clonotype showed up just a few times. The gene calls are TRBV7-2 and TRBJ2-5, with unresolved D. Deletions cut 5 bases from V and 5 bases from J, with 18 bases between. The CDR3 length is 15 residues. Germline assignment: CDR1 SGHTA and CDR2 FQGNSA. The chain's CDR3 is CASSHQARLGETQYF. The DNA of the CDR3 is TGTGCCAGCAGCCACCAAGCTAGATTGGGGGAGACCCAGTACTTC.

This clonotype was observed many times. This rearrangement joins TRBV5-1 to TRBJ1-5, with 7 bases identical to TRBD1. Trimming took 4 bases from V and 5 from J; bases not matched to a gene: 6. The CDR3 runs to 14 residues. The germline gives CDR1 SGHRS, CDR2 YFSETQ. The CDR3 sequence: CASSPRGFDQPQHF. The DNA for the CDR3 is TGCGCCAGCAGCCCCAGGGGGTTCGATCAGCCCCAGCATTTT.

This clonotype was seen a few times. The gene calls are TRBV15 and TRBJ2-3, with D possibly matching TRBD2 (5 bases). The V end was cut by 1 base, the J end by 6 bases, with 11 bases between. The germline V gene has CDR1 LNHNV and CDR2 YYDKDF (reference sequence). This CDR3 has 14 amino acids. In nucleotides, the CDR3 is TGTGCCACCAGCAGAGTCGGGGTCTTGGATACGCAGTATTTT. It codes for CATSRVGVLDTQYF.

This clonotype was detected many times. J is TRBJ1-4 and V is TRBV27; D is unresolved. Trimming took off 5 bases at V and 0 bases at J, with 10 bases between the two ends. The CDR3 has 15 amino acids. Germline CDR1 MNHEY, CDR2 SMNVEV (reference sequence). CDR3 sequence reads: CASSLKAATNEKLFF. In nucleotides, the CDR3 is TGTGCCAGCAGTCTCAAGGCGGCAACTAATGAAAAACTGTTTTTT.

This clonotype was seen repeatedly, ten times or more. The chain employs TRBV7-2 and TRBJ2-5; D is possibly TRBD1 (5 bases). CDR1 and CDR2 from the germline V gene are SGHTA and FQGNSA. V was trimmed by 5 bases and J by 5 bases, leaving 12 bases between them. The CDR3 is made up of 13 amino acids. This CDR3 reads CASSPRVWETQYF. The CDR3 nucleotides read TGTGCCAGCAGCCCCAGGGTTTGGGAGACCCAGTACTTC.